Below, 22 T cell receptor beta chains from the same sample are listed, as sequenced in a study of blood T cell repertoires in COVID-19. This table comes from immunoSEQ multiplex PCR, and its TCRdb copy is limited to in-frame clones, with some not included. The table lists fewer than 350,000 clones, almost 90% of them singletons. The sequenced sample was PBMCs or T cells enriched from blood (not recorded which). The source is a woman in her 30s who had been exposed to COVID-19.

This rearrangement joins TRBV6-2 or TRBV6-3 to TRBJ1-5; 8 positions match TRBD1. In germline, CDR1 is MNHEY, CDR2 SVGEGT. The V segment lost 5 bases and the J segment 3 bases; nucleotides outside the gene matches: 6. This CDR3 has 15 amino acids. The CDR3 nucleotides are TGTGCCAGCAGTCAGGGGGCACAGTCCAATCAGCCCCAGCATTTT. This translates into CASSQGAQSNQPQHF.

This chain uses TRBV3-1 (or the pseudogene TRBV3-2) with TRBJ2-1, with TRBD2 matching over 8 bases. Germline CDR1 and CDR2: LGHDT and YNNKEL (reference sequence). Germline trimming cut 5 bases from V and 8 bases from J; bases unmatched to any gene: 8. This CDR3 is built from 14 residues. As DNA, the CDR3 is TGTGCCAGCAGCGCCTCGGGACTAGGCCATGAGCAGTTCTTC. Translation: CASSASGLGHEQFF.

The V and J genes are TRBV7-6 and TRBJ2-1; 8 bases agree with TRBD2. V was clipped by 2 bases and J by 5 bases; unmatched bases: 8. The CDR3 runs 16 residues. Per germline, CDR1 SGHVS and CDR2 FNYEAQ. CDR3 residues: CASSLSGLAGHNEQFF. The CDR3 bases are TGTGCCAGCAGCTTATCCGGGCTAGCGGGCCACAATGAGCAGTTCTTC.

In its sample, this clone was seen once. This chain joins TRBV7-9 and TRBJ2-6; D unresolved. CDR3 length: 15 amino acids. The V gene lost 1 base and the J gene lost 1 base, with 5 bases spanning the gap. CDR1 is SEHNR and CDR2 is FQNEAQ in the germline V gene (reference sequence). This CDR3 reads CASSLVQSGANVLTF. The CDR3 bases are TGTGCCAGCAGCTTAGTACAATCTGGGGCCAACGTCCTGACTTTC.

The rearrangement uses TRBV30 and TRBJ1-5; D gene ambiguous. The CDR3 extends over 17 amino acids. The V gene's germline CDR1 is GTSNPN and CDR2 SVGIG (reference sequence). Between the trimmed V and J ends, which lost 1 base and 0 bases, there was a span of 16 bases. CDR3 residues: CAWSATQFGPSNQPQHF. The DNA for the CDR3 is TGTGCCTGGAGTGCAACTCAATTCGGTCCTAGCAATCAGCCCCAGCATTTT.

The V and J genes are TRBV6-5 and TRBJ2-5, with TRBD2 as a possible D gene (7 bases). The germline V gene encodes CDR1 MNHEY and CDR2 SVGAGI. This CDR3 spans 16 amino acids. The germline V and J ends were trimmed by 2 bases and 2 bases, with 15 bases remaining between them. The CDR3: CASSYGGGRGQETQYF. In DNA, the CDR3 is TGTGCCAGCAGTTACGGGGGGGGCAGGGGACAAGAGACCCAGTACTTC.

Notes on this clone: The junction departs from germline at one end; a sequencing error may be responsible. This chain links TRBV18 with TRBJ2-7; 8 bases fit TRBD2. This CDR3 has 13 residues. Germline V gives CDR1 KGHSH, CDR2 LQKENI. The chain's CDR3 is CLTSSGGDYEQYF. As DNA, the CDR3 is TGCCTAACTTCCAGCGGGGGCGACTACGAGCAGTACTTC.

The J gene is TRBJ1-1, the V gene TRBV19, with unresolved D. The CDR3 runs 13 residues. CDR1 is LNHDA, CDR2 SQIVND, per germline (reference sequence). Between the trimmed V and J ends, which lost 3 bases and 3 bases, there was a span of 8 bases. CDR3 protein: CASSILTHTEAFF. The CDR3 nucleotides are TGTGCCAGTAGTATTTTGACACACACTGAAGCTTTCTTT.

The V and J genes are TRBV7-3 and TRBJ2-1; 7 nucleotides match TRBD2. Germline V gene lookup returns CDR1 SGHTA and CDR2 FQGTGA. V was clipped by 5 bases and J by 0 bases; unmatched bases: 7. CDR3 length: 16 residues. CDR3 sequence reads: CASSPTSIGSYNEQFF. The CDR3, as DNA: TGTGCCAGCAGCCCGACTAGCATCGGCTCCTACAATGAGCAGTTCTTC.

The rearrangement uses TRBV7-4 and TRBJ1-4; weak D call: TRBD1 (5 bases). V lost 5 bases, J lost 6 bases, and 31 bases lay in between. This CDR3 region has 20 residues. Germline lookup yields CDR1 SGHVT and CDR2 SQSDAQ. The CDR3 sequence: CASSPTWGGLPDLMDEKLFF. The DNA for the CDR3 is TGTGCCAGCAGCCCTACTTGGGGGGGACTGCCCGACCTCATGGATGAAAAACTGTTTTTT.

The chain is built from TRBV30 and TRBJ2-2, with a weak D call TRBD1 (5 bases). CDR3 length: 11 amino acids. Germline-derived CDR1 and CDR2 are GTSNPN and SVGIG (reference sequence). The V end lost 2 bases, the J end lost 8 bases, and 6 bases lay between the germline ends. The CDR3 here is CAWSPGGELFF. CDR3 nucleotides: TGTGCCTGGAGTCCAGGGGGGGAGCTGTTTTTT.

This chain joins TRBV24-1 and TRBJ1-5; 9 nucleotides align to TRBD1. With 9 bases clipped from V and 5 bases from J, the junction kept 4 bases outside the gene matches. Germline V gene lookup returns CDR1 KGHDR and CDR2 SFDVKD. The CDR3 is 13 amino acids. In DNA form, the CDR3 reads TGTGCCACCTCGTACAGGGGGCATCAGCCCCAGCATTTT. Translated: CATSYRGHQPQHF.

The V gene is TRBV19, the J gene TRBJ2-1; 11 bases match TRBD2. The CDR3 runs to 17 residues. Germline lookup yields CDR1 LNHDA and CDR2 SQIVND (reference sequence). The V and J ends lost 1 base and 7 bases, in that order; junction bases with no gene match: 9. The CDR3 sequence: CASSIVWPSGRWNEQFF. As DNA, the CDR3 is TGTGCCAGTAGTATAGTGTGGCCTAGCGGGAGGTGGAATGAGCAGTTCTTC. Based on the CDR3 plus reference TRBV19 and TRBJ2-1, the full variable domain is DGGITQSPKYLFRKEGQNVTLSCEQNLNHDAMYWYRQDPGQGLRLIYYSQIVNDFQKGDIAEGYSVSREKKESFPLTVTSAQKNPTAFYLCASSIVWPSGRWNEQFFGPGTRLTVL.

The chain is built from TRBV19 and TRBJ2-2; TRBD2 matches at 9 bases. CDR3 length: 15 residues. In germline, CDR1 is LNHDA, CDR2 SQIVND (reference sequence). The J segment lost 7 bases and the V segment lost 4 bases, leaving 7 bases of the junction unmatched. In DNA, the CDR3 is TGTGCCAGTAGTACTCTCTTAGCGGGGGTCGGGGAGCTGTTTTTT. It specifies CASSTLLAGVGELFF.

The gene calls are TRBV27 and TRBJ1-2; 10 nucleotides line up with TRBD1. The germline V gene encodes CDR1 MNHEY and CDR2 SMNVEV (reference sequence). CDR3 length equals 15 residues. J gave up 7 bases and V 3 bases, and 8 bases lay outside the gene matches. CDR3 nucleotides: TGTGCCAGCAGTTTTGGGACAGGGGTCGGCAGTGGCTACACCTTC. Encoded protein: CASSFGTGVGSGYTF.

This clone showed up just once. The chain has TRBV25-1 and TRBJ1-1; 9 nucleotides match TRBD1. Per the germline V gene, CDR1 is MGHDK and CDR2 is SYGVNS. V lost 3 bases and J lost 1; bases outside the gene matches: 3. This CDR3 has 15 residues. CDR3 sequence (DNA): TGTGCCAGCAGTGACCCACAGGGGGCGAACACTGAAGCTTTCTTT. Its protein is CASSDPQGANTEAFF. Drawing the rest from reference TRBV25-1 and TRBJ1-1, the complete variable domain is EADIYQTPRYLVIGTGKKITLECSQTMGHDKMYWYQQDPGMELHLIHYSYGVNSTEKGDLSSESTVSRIRTEHFPLTLESARPSHTSQYLCASSDPQGANTEAFFGQGTRLTVV.

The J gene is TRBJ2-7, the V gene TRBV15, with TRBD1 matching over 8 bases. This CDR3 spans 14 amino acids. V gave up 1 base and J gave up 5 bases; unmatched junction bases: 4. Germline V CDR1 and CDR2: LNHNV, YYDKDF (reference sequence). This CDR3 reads CATSRGRQGNEQYF. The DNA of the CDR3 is TGTGCCACCAGCAGAGGAAGACAGGGGAACGAGCAGTACTTC.

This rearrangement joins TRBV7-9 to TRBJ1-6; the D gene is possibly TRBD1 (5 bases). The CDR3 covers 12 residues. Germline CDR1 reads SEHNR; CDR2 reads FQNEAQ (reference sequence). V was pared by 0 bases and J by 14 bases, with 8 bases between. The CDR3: CASSLAQGSLHF. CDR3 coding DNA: TGTGCCAGCAGCTTAGCCCAGGGCTCCCTCCACTTT. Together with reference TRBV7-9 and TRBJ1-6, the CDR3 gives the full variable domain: DTGVSQNPRHKITKRGQNVTFRCDPISEHNRLYWYRQTLGQGPEFLTYFQNEAQLEKSRLLSDRFSAERPKGSFSTLEIQRTEQGDSAMYLCASSLAQGSLHFGNGTRLTVT.

In nucleotides, the CDR3 is TGCAGCGTTTCGGGACTAGCCTCCTCCTACGAGCAGTACTTC. Amino acid sequence: CSVSGLASSYEQYF. V and J are TRBV29-1 and TRBJ2-7; 9 nucleotides line up with TRBD2. The germline V gene encodes CDR1 SQVTM and CDR2 ANQGSEA. The CDR3 contains 14 residues. Unmatched junction bases numbered 5, after V lost 5 bases and J lost 0 bases.

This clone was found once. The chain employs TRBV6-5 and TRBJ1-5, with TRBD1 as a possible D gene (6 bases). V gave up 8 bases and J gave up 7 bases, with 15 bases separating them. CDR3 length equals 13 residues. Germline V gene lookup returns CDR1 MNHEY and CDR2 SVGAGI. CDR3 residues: CASEGGLGQPQHF. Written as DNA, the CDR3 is TGTGCCAGCGAAGGGGGATTAGGACAGCCCCAGCATTTT.

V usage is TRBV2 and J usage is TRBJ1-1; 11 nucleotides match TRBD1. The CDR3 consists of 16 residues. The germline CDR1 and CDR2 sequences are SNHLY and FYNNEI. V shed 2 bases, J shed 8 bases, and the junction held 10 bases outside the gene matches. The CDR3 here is CASSEYEGTGGTEAFF. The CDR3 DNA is TGTGCCAGCAGTGAATACGAGGGGACAGGGGGAACCGAAGCTTTCTTT.

The DNA of the CDR3 is TGTGCCACCAGCAGAGACCCGGGGAGCTATGGCTACACCTTC. Protein: CATSRDPGSYGYTF. The chain joins TRBV15 to TRBJ1-2; D ambiguous. The CDR3 loop spans 14 amino acids. Germline values: CDR1 LNHNV, CDR2 YYDKDF (reference sequence). The V end lost 0 bases, the J end lost 4 bases, and 9 bases lay between the germline ends.